This entry lists 4 T cell receptor beta chains sequenced from one sample in a study of control samples from healthy donors and cancer patients. Using immunoSEQ multiplex PCR, the repertoire was profiled, and TCRdb retains in-frame clones only, with some absent. Of approximately 89,000 clones listed, about 89% are singletons. Sequencing input: blood. Receptors originate from a man under 40 in good health.

The chain carries TRBV5-4 and TRBJ2-7; TRBD1 matches at 9 bases. Germline V CDR1 and CDR2: SGHNT, YYREEE (reference sequence). V shed 0 bases, J shed 5 bases, and the junction held 6 bases outside the gene matches. The CDR3 sequence is 15 residues long. In nucleotides, the CDR3 is TGTGCCAGCAGCTTGGCGGGACAGGGATTAGACGAGCAGTACTTC. It is translated as CASSLAGQGLDEQYF.

The chain is built from TRBV9 and TRBJ1-2; TRBD1 agrees at 7 bases. J gave up 2 bases and V 4 bases, and 8 bases lay outside the gene matches. This CDR3 has 15 residues. The germline CDR1 and CDR2 sequences are SGDLS and YYNGEE. The CDR3 is CASSSTTGSNYGYTF. The DNA of the CDR3 is TGTGCCAGCAGCTCTACGACAGGGTCGAACTATGGCTACACCTTC.

This clone appeared a single time. J is TRBJ2-3 and V is TRBV12-5; D possibly matches TRBD1 or TRBD2 (5 bases each). CDR1 and CDR2 (germline): LGHNT, FRNRAP. This CDR3 has 14 amino acids. V was trimmed by 4 bases and J by 2 bases, leaving 10 bases between them. The CDR3 is CASGSGPHTDTQYF. Here the CDR3 DNA reads TGTGCTAGTGGTTCGGGACCCCACACAGATACGCAGTATTTT.

The chain uses TRBV7-8 and TRBJ1-3; D remains unclear. Trimming removed 1 base from V and 4 bases from J, with 5 bases in between. The germline V gene has CDR1 SGHVS and CDR2 FQNEAQ. The CDR3 is 13 amino acids. This chain's CDR3 is CASSLGAGNTIYF. CDR3 in DNA: TGTGCCAGCAGCTTAGGGGCCGGAAACACCATATATTTT.